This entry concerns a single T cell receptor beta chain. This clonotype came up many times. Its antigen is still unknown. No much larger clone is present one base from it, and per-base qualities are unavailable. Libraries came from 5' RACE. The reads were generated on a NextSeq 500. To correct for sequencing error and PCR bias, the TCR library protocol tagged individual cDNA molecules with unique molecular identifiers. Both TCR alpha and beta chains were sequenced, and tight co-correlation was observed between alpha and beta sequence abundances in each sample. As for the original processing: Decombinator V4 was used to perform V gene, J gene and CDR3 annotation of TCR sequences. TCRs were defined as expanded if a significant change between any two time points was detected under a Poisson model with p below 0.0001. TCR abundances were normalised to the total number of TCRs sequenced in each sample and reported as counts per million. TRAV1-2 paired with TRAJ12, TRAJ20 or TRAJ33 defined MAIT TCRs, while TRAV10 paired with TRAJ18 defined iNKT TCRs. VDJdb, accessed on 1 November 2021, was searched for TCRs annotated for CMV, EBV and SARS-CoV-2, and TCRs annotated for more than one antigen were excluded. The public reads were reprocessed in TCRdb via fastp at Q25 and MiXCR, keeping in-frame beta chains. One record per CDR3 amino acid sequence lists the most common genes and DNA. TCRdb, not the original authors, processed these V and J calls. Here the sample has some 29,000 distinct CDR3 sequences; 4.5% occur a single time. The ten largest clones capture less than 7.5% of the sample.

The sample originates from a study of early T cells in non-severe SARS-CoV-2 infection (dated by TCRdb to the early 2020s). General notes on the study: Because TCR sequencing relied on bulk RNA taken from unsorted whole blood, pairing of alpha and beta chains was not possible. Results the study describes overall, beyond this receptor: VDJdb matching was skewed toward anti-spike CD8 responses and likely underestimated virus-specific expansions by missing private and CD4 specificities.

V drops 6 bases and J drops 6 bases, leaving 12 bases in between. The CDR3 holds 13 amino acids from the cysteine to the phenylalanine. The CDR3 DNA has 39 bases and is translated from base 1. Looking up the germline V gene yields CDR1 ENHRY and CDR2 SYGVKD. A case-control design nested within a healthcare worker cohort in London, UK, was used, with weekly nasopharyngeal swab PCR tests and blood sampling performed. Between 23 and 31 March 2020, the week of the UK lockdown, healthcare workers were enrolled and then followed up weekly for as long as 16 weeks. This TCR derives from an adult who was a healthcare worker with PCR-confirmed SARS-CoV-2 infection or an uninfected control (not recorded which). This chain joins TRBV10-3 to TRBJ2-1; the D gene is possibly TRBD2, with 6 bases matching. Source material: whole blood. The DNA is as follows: TGTGCCATCAGAGGGGACTTACCCAATGAGCAGTTCTTC. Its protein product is CAIRGDLPNEQFF.